This T cell receptor beta chain was captured in a study of cytomegalovirus exposure and HLA in healthy donors. The germline CDR1 and CDR2 sequences are SGHNT and YENEEA. The CDR3 consists of 15 residues. Trimming left V 5 bases short and J 5 bases short, with 16 bases between. General observations from the study: Roughly even sequencing depth across donors was the assumption behind the presence/absence analyses. Later, an analysis showed that TCR beta chains associated with HLA were more clonally expanded than others that were equally common. In a later analysis, parvovirus B19, influenza, CMV and Epstein-Barr virus appeared linked to several top co-occurrence clusters. For cytomegalovirus status, the classifier reportedly gave diagnoses with high specificity and sensitivity.

With 60 Vbeta and 13 Jbeta primers, the PCR was carried out. Measured with immunoSEQ multiplex PCR; TCRdb has only the in-frame clones, and not every one. This sample yields around 150,000 clones, of which more than 65% are seen a single time; roughly 6.8% belongs to the top ten. Comments on this clone: As yet, its antigen is unknown.

The clonotype comes from a man over 45 in good health and CMV-seropositive. The sequencing sample was made of PBMCs. V is TRBV11-3 and J is TRBJ1-5, with a weak D call TRBD1 (5 bases). CDR3 sequence reads: CASSPLRGLDQPQHF. CDR3 bases: TGTGCCAGCAGCCCCCTTAGGGGCCTCGATCAGCCCCAGCATTTT.